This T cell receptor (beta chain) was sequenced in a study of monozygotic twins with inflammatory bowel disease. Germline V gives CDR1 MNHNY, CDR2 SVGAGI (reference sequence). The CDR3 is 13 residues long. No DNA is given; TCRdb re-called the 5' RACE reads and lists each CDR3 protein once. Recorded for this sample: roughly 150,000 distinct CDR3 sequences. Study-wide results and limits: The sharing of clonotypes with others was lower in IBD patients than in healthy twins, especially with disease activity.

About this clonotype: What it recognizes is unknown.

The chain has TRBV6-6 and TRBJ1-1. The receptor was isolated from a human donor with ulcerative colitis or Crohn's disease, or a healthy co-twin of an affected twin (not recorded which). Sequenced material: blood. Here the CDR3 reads CASSRGGFTEAFF.